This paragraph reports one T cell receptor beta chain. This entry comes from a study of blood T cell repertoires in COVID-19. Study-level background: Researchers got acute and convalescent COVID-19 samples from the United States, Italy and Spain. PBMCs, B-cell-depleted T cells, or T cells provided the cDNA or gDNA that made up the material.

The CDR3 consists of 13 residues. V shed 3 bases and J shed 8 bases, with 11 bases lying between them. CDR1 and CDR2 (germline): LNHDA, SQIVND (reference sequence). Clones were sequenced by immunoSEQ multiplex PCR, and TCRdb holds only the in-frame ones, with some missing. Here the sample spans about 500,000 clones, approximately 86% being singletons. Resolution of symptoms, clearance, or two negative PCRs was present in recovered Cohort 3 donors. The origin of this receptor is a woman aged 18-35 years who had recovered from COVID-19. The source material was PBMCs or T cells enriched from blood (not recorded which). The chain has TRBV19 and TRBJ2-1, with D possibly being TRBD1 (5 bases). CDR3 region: CASSMGQGDEQFF. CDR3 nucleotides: TGTGCCAGTAGTATGGGGCAGGGCGATGAGCAGTTCTTC.